Included here is one T cell receptor beta chain sequence, with context. What it binds is not known. The PCR contained 60 Vbeta and 13 Jbeta primers. Repertoires were generated with immunoSEQ multiplex PCR, while TCRdb's copy carries only in-frame clones and drops some. The top ten clones hold approximately 4% of a sample with 100,000 to 150,000 clones, 80% of them seen once. The record originates from a study of cytomegalovirus exposure and HLA in healthy donors. Whole-study findings and limits: A later analysis showed TCR association rates differing by HLA locus, peaking at DRB1 and lowest at HLA-C. Other equally common chains were less clonally expanded than HLA-associated TCR beta chains, a later analysis showed. Despite most TCR sequences being rare, some public TCRs occurred in many donors.

The material sequenced was PBMCs. The sequence derives from a woman in her forties in good health and CMV-seronegative.

Here the CDR3 reads CSVDRGGITNTEAFF. CDR3 bases: TGCAGCGTTGACCGGGGGGGCATTACGAACACTGAAGCTTTCTTT. J is TRBJ1-1 and V is TRBV29-1, with D possibly being TRBD1 (6 bases). The CDR3 runs 15 residues. V was trimmed by 3 bases and J by 1 base, leaving 15 bases between them. Germline V lookup: CDR1 SQVTM, CDR2 ANQGSEA.